A single sample gave rise to the 11 T cell receptor beta chains below, sequenced in a study of T-cell memory formation after mild COVID-19. TCRdb redid the calling of the 5' RACE reads with MiXCR, one entry per CDR3 protein. The sample lists about 110,000 distinct CDR3 sequences; about an eighth were seen once. Sample: PBMCs or a T cell subset sorted from them (not recorded which). These receptors were taken from an adult woman who had mild COVID-19 (a few samples of this study predate the infection). Cell type and time point are not known.

This clonotype was seen more than once but under ten times. CDR3 nucleotide sequence: TGTGCCAGCAGCTCCCAGGGGCCGCCGGATCCAGATACGCAGTATTTT. Translated, it gives CASSSQGPPDPDTQYF. V is TRBV7-9 and J is TRBJ2-3, with D perhaps TRBD1 (6 bases). This CDR3 has 16 residues. Germline V lookup: CDR1 SEHNR, CDR2 FQNEAQ (reference sequence). The V and J ends lost 4 bases and 4 bases respectively, with 18 bases between them. Drawing the rest from reference TRBV7-9 and TRBJ2-3, the complete variable domain is DTGVSQNPRHKITKRGQNVTFRCDPISEHNRLYWYRQTLGQGPEFLTYFQNEAQLEKSRLLSDRFSAERPKGSFSTLEIQRTEQGDSAMYLCASSSQGPPDPDTQYFGPGTRLTVL.

J is TRBJ1-1 and V is TRBV12-3 or TRBV12-4, with 12 positions matching TRBD1. This CDR3 has 18 residues. V shed 5 bases and J 8 bases; nucleotides not matched to a gene: 18. The CDR3 is CASSPRDRGRWILSEAFF. CDR3 sequence (DNA): TGTGCCAGCAGTCCCCGGGACAGGGGGCGTTGGATTTTGTCCGAAGCTTTCTTT.

The chain employs TRBV12-3 or TRBV12-4 and TRBJ2-7, with a possible D match to TRBD1 (6 bases). This CDR3 comprises 13 residues. V was trimmed by 3 bases and J by 5 bases, leaving 11 bases between them. The CDR3 region has the DNA TGTGCCAGCAGTTTCGGCAGGGGCCACGAGCAGTACTTC. Its translation is CASSFGRGHEQYF.

This clonotype was seen more than once but under ten times. The rearrangement links TRBV7-6 to TRBJ2-7; D remains ambiguous. Germline assignment: CDR1 SGHVS and CDR2 FNYEAQ. The CDR3 loop spans 13 amino acids. Trimming shortened V by 5 bases and J by 0 bases, and 8 bases separated the two germline ends. CDR3 coding DNA: TGTGCCAGCAGCGCCGACGGCTCCTACGAGCAGTACTTC. This translates into CASSADGSYEQYF.

J is TRBJ2-2 and V is TRBV5-5; D call uncertain. This CDR3 has 12 residues. V was trimmed by 0 bases and J by 5 bases, leaving 2 bases between them. Per the germline V gene, CDR1 is SGHKS and CDR2 is YYEKEE (reference sequence). CDR3 DNA sequence: TGTGCCAGCAGCTTGGAAACCGGGGAGCTGTTTTTT. It is translated as CASSLETGELFF. Full variable domain (outside the CDR3, taken from reference TRBV5-5 and TRBJ2-2): DAGVTQSPTHLIKTRGQQVTLRCSPISGHKSVSWYQQVLGQGPQFIFQYYEKEERGRGNFPDRFSARQFPNYSSELNVNALLLGDSALYLCASSLETGELFFGEGSRLTVL.

V is TRBV19 and J is TRBJ2-7; 14 nucleotides match TRBD2. V lost 6 bases, J lost 1 base, and 2 bases stayed unmatched. This CDR3 contains 15 residues. Germline V gene lookup returns CDR1 LNHDA and CDR2 SQIVND (reference sequence). Here the CDR3 reads CASRGTSGRSYEQYF. Written as DNA, the CDR3 is TGTGCCAGTAGAGGGACTAGCGGGAGATCCTACGAGCAGTACTTC.

This clonotype has ten or more counts. CDR3 protein: CASSQDGWQGNNEQFF. The CDR3 DNA is TGTGCCAGCAGCCAAGACGGGTGGCAGGGTAACAATGAGCAGTTCTTC. The V and J genes are TRBV3-1 and TRBJ2-1; D possibly corresponds to TRBD1 (5 bases). There are 16 residues in the CDR3. Trimming took 0 bases from V and 5 from J, leaving 14 bases between them. CDR1 and CDR2 (germline): LGHDT, YNNKEL (reference sequence).

The rearrangement joins TRBV24-1 to TRBJ2-1, with D uncertain. This CDR3 comprises 13 residues. V gave up 4 bases and J gave up 3 bases, with 6 bases separating them. CDR1 and CDR2 (germline): KGHDR, SFDVKD. Here the CDR3 DNA reads TGTGCCACCAGTGACACTAACTACAATGAGCAGTTCTTC. It translates to CATSDTNYNEQFF.

J is TRBJ1-1 and V is TRBV7-6; maybe TRBD1 (5 bases). The V end lost 5 bases, the J end lost 1 base, and 11 bases lay between the germline ends. From germline, CDR1 is SGHVS and CDR2 FNYEAQ. The CDR3 sequence is 14 residues long. The CDR3 nucleotides read TGTGCCAGCAGCCCGGGGGGGACGAACACTGAAGCTTTCTTT. It specifies CASSPGGTNTEAFF.

The chain is built from TRBV4-1 and TRBJ2-7; D unresolved. The CDR3 is 14 residues long. Germline loops: CDR1 MGHRA, CDR2 YSYEKL. V was shortened by 1 base and J by 0 bases, with 7 bases between the two germline ends. CDR3 in amino acids: CASSQGQASYEQYF. The CDR3, as DNA: TGCGCCAGCAGCCAAGGGCAGGCCTCCTACGAGCAGTACTTC.

Worth noting for this clonotype: At one end the junction does not follow the germline gene, possibly because of a read error. V usage is TRBV5-1 and J usage is TRBJ2-2, with TRBD1 identical over 8 bases. The CDR3 runs 15 residues. Per germline, CDR1 SGHRS and CDR2 YFSETQ. As DNA, the CDR3 is TGCGACAGCAGCGAGGGACAGGTTCACACCGGGGAGCTGTTTTTT. Protein sequence: CDSSEGQVHTGELFF. Filled out from reference TRBV5-1 and TRBJ2-2, the complete variable domain reads KAGVTQTPRYLIKTRGQQVTLSCSPISGHRSVSWYQQTPGQGLQFLFEYFSETQRNKGNFPGRFSGRQFSNSRSEMNVSTLELGDSALYLCDSSEGQVHTGELFFGEGSRLTVL.